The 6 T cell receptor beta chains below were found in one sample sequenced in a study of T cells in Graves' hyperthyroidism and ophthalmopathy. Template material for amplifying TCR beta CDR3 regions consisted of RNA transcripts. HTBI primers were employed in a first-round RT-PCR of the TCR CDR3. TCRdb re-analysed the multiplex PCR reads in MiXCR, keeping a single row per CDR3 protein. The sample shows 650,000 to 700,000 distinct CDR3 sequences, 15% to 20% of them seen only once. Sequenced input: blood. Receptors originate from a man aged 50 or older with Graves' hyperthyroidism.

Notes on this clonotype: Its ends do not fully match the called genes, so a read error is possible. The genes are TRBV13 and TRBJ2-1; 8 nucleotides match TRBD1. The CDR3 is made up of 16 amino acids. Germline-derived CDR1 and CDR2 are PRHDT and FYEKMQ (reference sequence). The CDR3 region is CASSPPDRAPYNEQFF. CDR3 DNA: TGTGCAAGCAGCCCTCCGGACAGGGCCCCCTACAATGAGCAGTTCTTC.

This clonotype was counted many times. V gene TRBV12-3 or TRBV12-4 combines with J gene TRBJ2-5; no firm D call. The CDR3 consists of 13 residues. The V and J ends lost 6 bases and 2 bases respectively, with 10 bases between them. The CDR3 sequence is CASRPTQQETQYF. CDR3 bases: TGTGCCAGCAGGCCGACCCAACAAGAGACCCAGTACTTC.

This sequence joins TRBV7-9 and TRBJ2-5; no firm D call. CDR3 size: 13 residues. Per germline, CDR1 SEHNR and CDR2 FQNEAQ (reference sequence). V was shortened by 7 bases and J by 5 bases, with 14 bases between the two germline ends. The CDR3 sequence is CASKVRPGETQYF. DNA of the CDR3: TGTGCCAGCAAGGTTCGGCCTGGGGAGACCCAGTACTTC.

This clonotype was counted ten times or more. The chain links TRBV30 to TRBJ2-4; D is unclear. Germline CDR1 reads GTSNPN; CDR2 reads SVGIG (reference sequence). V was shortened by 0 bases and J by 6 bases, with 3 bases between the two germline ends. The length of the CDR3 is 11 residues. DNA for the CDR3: TGTGCCTGGAGTGTCCGAAACATTCAGTACTTC. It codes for CAWSVRNIQYF. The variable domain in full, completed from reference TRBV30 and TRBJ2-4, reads SQTIHQWPATLVQPVGSPLSLECTVEGTSNPNLYWYRQAAGRGLQLLFYSVGIGQISSEVPQNLSASRPQDRQFILSSKKLLLSDSGFYLCAWSVRNIQYFGAGTRLSVL.

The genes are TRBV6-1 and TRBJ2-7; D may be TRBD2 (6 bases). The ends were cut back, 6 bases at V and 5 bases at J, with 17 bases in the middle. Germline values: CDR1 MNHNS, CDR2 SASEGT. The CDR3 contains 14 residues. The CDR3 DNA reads TGTGCCAGCAGACCCCTCGGTGGAGGGGACGAGCAGTACTTC. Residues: CASRPLGGGDEQYF.

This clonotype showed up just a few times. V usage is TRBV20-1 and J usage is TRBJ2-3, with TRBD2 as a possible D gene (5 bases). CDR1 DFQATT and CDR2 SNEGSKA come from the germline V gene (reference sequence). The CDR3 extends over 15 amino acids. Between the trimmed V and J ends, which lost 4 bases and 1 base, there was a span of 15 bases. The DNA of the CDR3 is TGCAGTGCTACTAGCCGACATGTGGGCACAGATACGCAGTATTTT. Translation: CSATSRHVGTDTQYF.